One sample yielded the 22 T cell receptor beta chains listed below, sequenced in a study of OX40 agonist ivuxolimab in advanced cancers. TCRdb's copy holds only in-frame clones and misses some; the assay was immunoSEQ multiplex PCR. The table includes about 50,000 clones, 82% detected once. The material sequenced was CD4+ or CD8+ T cells sorted from blood, taken in a trial of the OX40 agonist ivuxolimab. The source of these receptors is an adult with an advanced solid tumor such as melanoma, head and neck, liver or kidney cancer.

The chain is built from TRBV11-3 and TRBJ2-5; D might be TRBD1 (6 bases). Trimming stripped 1 base from V and 1 base from J, with 10 bases between. The CDR3 runs 15 residues. Germline CDR1 is SGHNT and CDR2 is YENEEA. CDR3 in amino acids: CASSLGRTVQETQYF. CDR3 nucleotides: TGTGCCAGCAGCTTAGGCAGGACAGTCCAAGAGACCCAGTACTTC.

This clone was found a few times. The V gene is TRBV7-9, the J gene TRBJ1-1; D unclear. CDR1 and CDR2 (germline): SEHNR, FQNEAQ (reference sequence). The CDR3 sequence is 13 residues long. The germline V and J ends were trimmed by 3 bases and 5 bases, with 10 bases remaining between them. The CDR3 DNA sequence: TGTGCCAGCAGCTTCGATCTCGGTACTGAAGCTTTCTTT. This sequence encodes CASSFDLGTEAFF.

The genes are TRBV4-3 and TRBJ1-2, with D possibly being TRBD1 (5 bases). The germline V gene has CDR1 LGHNA and CDR2 YSLEER. V lost 0 bases, J lost 8 bases, and 16 bases lay in between. The CDR3 extends over 15 amino acids. The CDR3 sequence: CASSQDSGGSVGYTF. CDR3 coding DNA: TGCGCCAGCAGCCAAGACTCCGGGGGGTCGGTCGGCTACACCTTC.

This clone was seen a handful of times. The chain couples TRBV30 to TRBJ2-6, with no clear D. This CDR3 spans 16 amino acids. Germline CDR1 GTSNPN, CDR2 SVGIG (reference sequence). V lost 3 bases and J lost 0, with 12 bases in between. Here the CDR3 DNA reads TGTGCCTGGAGCTCGTTGGGTAACTCTGGGGCCAACGTCCTGACTTTC. As protein: CAWSSLGNSGANVLTF.

The genes are TRBV5-1 and TRBJ2-5, with 7 bases that match TRBD1. J was trimmed by 6 bases and V by 0 bases; bases with no gene match: 2. The CDR3 contains 13 residues. CDR1 SGHRS and CDR2 YFSETQ come from the germline V gene. CDR3 bases: TGCGCCAGCAGCTTGGAAGGGGGCAAGACCCAGTACTTC. Translating it yields CASSLEGGKTQYF.

The chain uses TRBV5-1 and TRBJ1-3, with 9 bases aligning to TRBD1. Per germline, CDR1 SGHRS and CDR2 YFSETQ. The CDR3 consists of 14 residues. With V trimmed by 3 bases and J by 8 bases, 6 bases remained unmatched. CDR3 DNA sequence: TGCGCCAGCAGCTACGGGACAGGGTTTGACACCATATATTTT. Translated, it gives CASSYGTGFDTIYF. The full variable domain, completed using reference TRBV5-1 and TRBJ1-3, is KAGVTQTPRYLIKTRGQQVTLSCSPISGHRSVSWYQQTPGQGLQFLFEYFSETQRNKGNFPGRFSGRQFSNSRSEMNVSTLELGDSALYLCASSYGTGFDTIYFGEGSWLTVV.

The genes are TRBV6-4 and TRBJ1-2; unclear D gene. The CDR3 covers 11 residues. CDR1 is MRHNA, CDR2 SNTAGT, per germline. Between the trimmed V and J ends, which lost 6 bases and 6 bases, there was a span of 8 bases. DNA for the CDR3: TGTGCCAGCAGCTTGATAAATGGCTACACCTTC. Translation gives CASSLINGYTF.

The chain couples TRBV9 to TRBJ2-3, with D unresolved. V was trimmed by 3 bases and J by 6 bases, leaving 14 bases between them. This CDR3 is 14 amino acids long. Germline values: CDR1 SGDLS, CDR2 YYNGEE. The CDR3 sequence: CASSGGYLGDTQYF. The CDR3 nucleotides are TGTGCCAGCAGCGGAGGTTACCTTGGGGATACGCAGTATTTT.

Remarks on this clone: An end of the junction differs from the germline gene, which may be a read error. V is TRBV2 and J is TRBJ2-3, with 10 bases that match TRBD2. The germline V gene has CDR1 SNHLY and CDR2 FYNNEI. The CDR3 runs to 18 residues. The CDR3 bases are TGTGCCAGCCGTGATCTTAGCGGGGGGCCTACCTACACAGATACGCAGTATTTT. Translation: CASRDLSGGPTYTDTQYF. Together with reference TRBV2 and TRBJ2-3, the CDR3 gives the full variable domain: EPEVTQTPSHQVTQMGQEVILRCVPISNHLYFYWYRQILGQKVEFLVSFYNNEISEKSEIFDDQFSVERPDGSNFTLKIRSTKLEDSAMYFCASRDLSGGPTYTDTQYFGPGTRLTVL.

CDR3 in DNA: TGTGCCAGTAGTAGCGTCGGCACTAGCAATCAGCCCCAGCATTTT. Amino acids: CASSSVGTSNQPQHF. The chain couples TRBV19 to TRBJ1-5; no clear D. This CDR3 has 15 amino acids. V shed 4 bases and J shed 0 bases, with 10 bases lying between them. The germline CDR1 and CDR2 sequences are LNHDA and SQIVND (reference sequence). Full variable domain (remainder filled in from reference TRBV19 and TRBJ1-5): DGGITQSPKYLFRKEGQNVTLSCEQNLNHDAMYWYRQDPGQGLRLIYYSQIVNDFQKGDIAEGYSVSREKKESFPLTVTSAQKNPTAFYLCASSSVGTSNQPQHFGDGTRLSIL.

The chain uses TRBV5-1 and TRBJ2-5; the match to TRBD1 covers 8 bases. Germline V lookup: CDR1 SGHRS, CDR2 YFSETQ. With 0 bases clipped from V and 4 bases from J, the junction kept 8 bases outside the gene matches. This CDR3 has 16 amino acids. CDR3 amino acids: CASSLEGTGGRETQYF. CDR3 nucleotides: TGCGCCAGCAGCTTGGAGGGGACAGGAGGGAGAGAGACCCAGTACTTC.

In this sample, this clone turned up once. The chain combines TRBV30 with TRBJ1-6, with 9 bases matching TRBD1. CDR1 and CDR2 (germline): GTSNPN, SVGIG (reference sequence). This CDR3 contains 16 residues. Losses at the gene ends were 0 bases for V and 10 bases for J; bases not matched to a gene: 10. Here the CDR3 reads CAWSVPTGGFRSPLHF. In nucleotides, the CDR3 is TGTGCCTGGAGTGTTCCTACAGGGGGCTTTCGATCACCCCTCCACTTT.

The chain uses TRBV15 and TRBJ2-5; a possible D gene is TRBD1 (6 bases). Germline V gene lookup returns CDR1 LNHNV and CDR2 YYDKDF (reference sequence). Deletions cut 3 bases from V and 2 bases from J, with 19 bases between. The CDR3 sequence is 17 residues long. CDR3 sequence reads: CATSRGVRARGQETQYF. The CDR3 DNA sequence: TGTGCCACCAGCAGGGGGGTGCGAGCGAGGGGGCAAGAGACCCAGTACTTC.

This chain links TRBV20-1 with TRBJ1-2; possibly TRBD1 for D (5 bases). V was pared by 5 bases and J by 6 bases, with 10 bases between. Germline V gene lookup returns CDR1 DFQATT and CDR2 SNEGSKA (reference sequence). The CDR3 is 11 residues long. CDR3: CSAEQGNGYTF. The CDR3 DNA reads as TGCAGTGCTGAGCAGGGTAATGGCTACACCTTC.

This sequence joins TRBV5-4 and TRBJ1-2; 8 bases agree with TRBD1. Germline loops: CDR1 SGHNT, CDR2 YYREEE (reference sequence). Germline trimming cut 3 bases from V and 2 bases from J; bases unmatched to any gene: 3. The CDR3 runs 14 residues. The CDR3: CASSWRTGNYGYTF. Here the CDR3 DNA reads TGTGCCAGCAGCTGGAGGACAGGGAACTATGGCTACACCTTC.

J is TRBJ2-5 and V is TRBV7-8; tentative D call: TRBD2 (7 bases). The CDR3 is made up of 14 amino acids. The V and J ends lost 2 bases and 4 bases respectively, with 11 bases between them. Germline CDR1 is SGHVS and CDR2 is FQNEAQ. CDR3: CASSLLGGLETQYF. CDR3 DNA sequence: TGTGCCAGCAGCTTACTCGGGGGGCTAGAGACCCAGTACTTC. Supplemented by reference TRBV7-8 and TRBJ2-5, the full variable domain reads GAGVSQSPRYKVAKRGQDVALRCDPISGHVSLFWYQQALGQGPEFLTYFQNEAQLDKSGLPSDRFFAERPEGSVSTLKIQRTQQEDSAVYLCASSLLGGLETQYFGPGTRLLVL.

The CDR3 sequence is CASSTPGPGNTIYF. In DNA, the CDR3 is TGTGCCAGCAGCACTCCAGGGCCTGGAAACACCATATATTTT. The chain employs TRBV5-4 and TRBJ1-3; D may be TRBD1 (5 bases). This CDR3 contains 14 residues. Between the trimmed V and J ends, which lost 4 bases and 2 bases, there was a span of 10 bases. CDR1 is SGHNT, CDR2 YYREEE, per germline (reference sequence).

V gene TRBV6-5 combines with J gene TRBJ2-7; perhaps TRBD1 as D (5 bases). Trimming took off 2 bases at V and 0 bases at J, with 8 bases between the two ends. CDR1 and CDR2 from the germline V gene are MNHEY and SVGAGI. CDR3 length equals 14 residues. The CDR3 here is CASSYGARSYEQYF. The CDR3 DNA follows: TGTGCCAGCAGTTACGGGGCTCGCTCCTACGAGCAGTACTTC.

This clone was seen a few times. The chain couples TRBV7-8 to TRBJ2-5; 10 bases agree with TRBD2. Germline V gives CDR1 SGHVS, CDR2 FQNEAQ. The CDR3 extends over 16 amino acids. V shed 4 bases, J shed 0 bases, and the junction held 5 bases outside the gene matches. The CDR3 coding sequence is TGTGCCAGCAGCTCGTTTAGCGGGGGGTACCAAGAGACCCAGTACTTC. It codes for CASSSFSGGYQETQYF.

The genes are TRBV21-1 and TRBJ2-7; the table calls TRBD1, which could not be checked here. TRBV21-1 is annotated as a pseudogene. This CDR3 comprises 14 residues. CDR3 DNA sequence: TGTGCCAGCAGCTCGGCTACAGGGGGCCACGAGCAGTACTTC. Amino acids: CASSSATGGHEQYF.

The rearrangement uses TRBV5-4 and TRBJ2-2; 9 bases are a match to TRBD2. The CDR3 has 16 residues. The germline gives CDR1 SGHNT, CDR2 YYREEE (reference sequence). With 1 base clipped from V and 6 bases from J, the junction kept 7 bases outside the gene matches. The CDR3 nucleotides are TGTGCCAGCAGCTTGAGGCGGGGGGGCCTCTCCGGGGAGCTGTTTTTT. Residues: CASSLRRGGLSGELFF.

In regard to this clone: At the DNA level, this CDR3 is encoded by other sequences in the same sample as well. The rearrangement joins TRBV5-4 to TRBJ1-1; D perhaps matches TRBD1 (6 bases). V lost 3 bases and J lost 6, with 12 bases in between. The germline gives CDR1 SGHNT, CDR2 YYREEE (reference sequence). This CDR3 contains 13 residues. The chain's CDR3 is CASSSTGLPEAFF. The CDR3 DNA reads as TGTGCCAGCAGCTCCACAGGGCTTCCTGAAGCTTTCTTT.